This T cell receptor (beta chain) was identified in a study of OX40 agonist ivuxolimab in advanced cancers. Whole-study context: Mean age around 60 years, range roughly 23 to 79; roughly 82% male. Prior anti-PD-1, anti-PD-L1 or anti-CTLA-4 therapy did not bar entry, and more than 35% had some. Regarding the study as a whole: Expanded clones tended on average to be more numerous among CD8+ T cells than CD4+. Dosing at 0.1 to 3.0 mg/kg was accompanied by clonal expansion of CD4+ and CD8+ blood T cells by week 6.

Assay used: immunoSEQ multiplex PCR; TCRdb lists only in-frame clones, some missing. The sample has 100,000 or so clones, 90% seen once. To note about this clone: Its antigen is not known.

Trimming left V 5 bases short and J 1 base short, with 11 bases between. The CDR3 extends over 14 amino acids. From germline, CDR1 is SGHAT and CDR2 FQNNGV. The chain couples TRBV11-2 to TRBJ1-1, with D unclear. This specimen consisted of CD4+ or CD8+ T cells sorted from blood, obtained in a trial of the OX40 agonist ivuxolimab. The source is an adult with an advanced solid tumor such as melanoma, head and neck, liver or kidney cancer. The CDR3 spells CASSKVRGNTEAFF. The CDR3 nucleotides read TGTGCCAGCAGCAAAGTCCGGGGGAACACTGAAGCTTTCTTT.